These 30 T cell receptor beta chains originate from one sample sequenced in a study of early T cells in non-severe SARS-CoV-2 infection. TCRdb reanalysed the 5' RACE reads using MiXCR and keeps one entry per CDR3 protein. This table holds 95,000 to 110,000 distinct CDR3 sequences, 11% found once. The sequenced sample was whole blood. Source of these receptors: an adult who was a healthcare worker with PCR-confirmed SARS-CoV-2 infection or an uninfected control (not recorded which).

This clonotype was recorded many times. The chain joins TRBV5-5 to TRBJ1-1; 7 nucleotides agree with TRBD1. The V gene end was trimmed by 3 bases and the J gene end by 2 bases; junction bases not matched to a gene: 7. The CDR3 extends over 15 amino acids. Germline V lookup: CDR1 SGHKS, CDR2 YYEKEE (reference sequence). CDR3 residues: CASSWGTGENTEAFF. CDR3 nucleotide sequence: TGTGCCAGCAGCTGGGGAACAGGGGAAAACACTGAAGCTTTCTTT.

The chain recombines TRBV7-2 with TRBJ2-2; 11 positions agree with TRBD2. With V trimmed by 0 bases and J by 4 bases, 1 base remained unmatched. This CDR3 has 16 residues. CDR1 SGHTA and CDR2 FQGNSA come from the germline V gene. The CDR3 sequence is CASSLAGTSGTGELFF. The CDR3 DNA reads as TGTGCCAGCAGCTTAGCCGGGACTAGCGGCACCGGGGAGCTGTTTTTT.

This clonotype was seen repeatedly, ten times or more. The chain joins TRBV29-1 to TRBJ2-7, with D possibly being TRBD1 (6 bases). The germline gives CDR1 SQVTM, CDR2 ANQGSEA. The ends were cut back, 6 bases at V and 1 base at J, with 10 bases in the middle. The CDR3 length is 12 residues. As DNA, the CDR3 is TGCAGCGTACGGGACACTTCCTACGAGCAGTACTTC. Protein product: CSVRDTSYEQYF.

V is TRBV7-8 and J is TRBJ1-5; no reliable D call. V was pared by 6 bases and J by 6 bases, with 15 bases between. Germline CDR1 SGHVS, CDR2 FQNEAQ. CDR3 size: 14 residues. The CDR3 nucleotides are TGTGCCAGCAGTCAGGATCGGCCTACTCAGCCCCAGCATTTT. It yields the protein CASSQDRPTQPQHF.

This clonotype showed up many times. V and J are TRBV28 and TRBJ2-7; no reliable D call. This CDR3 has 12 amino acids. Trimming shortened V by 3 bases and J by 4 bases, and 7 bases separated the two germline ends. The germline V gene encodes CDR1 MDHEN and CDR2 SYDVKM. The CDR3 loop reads CASSFNAYEQYF. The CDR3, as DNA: TGTGCCAGCAGTTTTAATGCTTACGAGCAGTACTTC.

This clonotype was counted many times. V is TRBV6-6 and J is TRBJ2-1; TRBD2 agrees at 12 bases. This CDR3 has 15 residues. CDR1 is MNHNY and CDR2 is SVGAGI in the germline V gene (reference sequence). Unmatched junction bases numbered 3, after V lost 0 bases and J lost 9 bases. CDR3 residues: CASSYSTSGRVEQFF. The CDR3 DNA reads TGTGCCAGCAGTTACTCGACTAGCGGGAGAGTTGAGCAGTTCTTC.

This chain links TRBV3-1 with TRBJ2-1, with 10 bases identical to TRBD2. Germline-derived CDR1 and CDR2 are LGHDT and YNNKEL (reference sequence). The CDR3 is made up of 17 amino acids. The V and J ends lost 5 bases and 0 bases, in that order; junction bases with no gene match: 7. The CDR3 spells CASSSPSGSSSYNEQFF. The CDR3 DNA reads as TGTGCCAGCAGCTCCCCTAGCGGGAGTAGCTCCTACAATGAGCAGTTCTTC.

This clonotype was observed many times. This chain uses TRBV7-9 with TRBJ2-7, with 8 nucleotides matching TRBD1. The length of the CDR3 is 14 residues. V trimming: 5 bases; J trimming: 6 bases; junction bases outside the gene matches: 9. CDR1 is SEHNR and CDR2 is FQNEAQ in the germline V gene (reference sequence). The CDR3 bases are TGTGCCAGCAGCCGCTGGACAGGGTTCCCCGAGCAGTACTTC. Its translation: CASSRWTGFPEQYF.

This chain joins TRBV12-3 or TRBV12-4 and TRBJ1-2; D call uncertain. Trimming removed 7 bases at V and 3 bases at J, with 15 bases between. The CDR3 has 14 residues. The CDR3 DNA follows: TGTGCCAGCACTCTGGCGGGTGTCGACTATGGCTACACCTTC. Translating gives CASTLAGVDYGYTF.

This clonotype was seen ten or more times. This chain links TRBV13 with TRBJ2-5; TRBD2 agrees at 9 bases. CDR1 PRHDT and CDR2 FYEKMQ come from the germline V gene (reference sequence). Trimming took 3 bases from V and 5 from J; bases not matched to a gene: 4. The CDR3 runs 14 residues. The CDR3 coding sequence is TGTGCCAGCAGCTTCGCGGGAGGGCCGGAGACCCAGTACTTC. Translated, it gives CASSFAGGPETQYF.

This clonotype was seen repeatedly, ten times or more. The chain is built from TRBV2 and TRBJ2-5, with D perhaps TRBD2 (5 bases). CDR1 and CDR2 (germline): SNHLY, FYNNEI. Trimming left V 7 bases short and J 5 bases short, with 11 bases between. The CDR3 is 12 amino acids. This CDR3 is CASITSRETQYF. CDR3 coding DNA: TGTGCCAGCATTACTAGTAGGGAGACCCAGTACTTC.

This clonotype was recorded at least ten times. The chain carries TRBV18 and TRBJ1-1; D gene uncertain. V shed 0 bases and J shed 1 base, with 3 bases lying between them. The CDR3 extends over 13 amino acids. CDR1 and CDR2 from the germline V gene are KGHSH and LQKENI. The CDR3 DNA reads TGTGCCAGCTCACCACCTGGGAACACTGAAGCTTTCTTT. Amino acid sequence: CASSPPGNTEAFF.

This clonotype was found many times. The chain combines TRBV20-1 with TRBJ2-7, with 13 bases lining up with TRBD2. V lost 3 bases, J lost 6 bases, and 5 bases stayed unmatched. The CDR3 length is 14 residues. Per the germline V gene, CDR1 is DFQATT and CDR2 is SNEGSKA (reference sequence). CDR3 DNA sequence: TGCAGTGCTAGGGTCCGGACTAGCGGGAGCGAGCAGTACTTC. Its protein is CSARVRTSGSEQYF.

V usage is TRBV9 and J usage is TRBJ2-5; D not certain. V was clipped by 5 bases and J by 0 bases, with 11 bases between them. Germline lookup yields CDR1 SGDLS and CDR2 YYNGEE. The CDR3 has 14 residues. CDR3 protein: CASSRDYHQETQYF. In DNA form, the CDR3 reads TGTGCCAGCAGTAGGGATTACCACCAAGAGACCCAGTACTTC.

CDR3 nucleotides: TGTGCCAGCAGTTACTTATATGAGCAGTTCTTC. As protein: CASSYLYEQFF. V usage is TRBV6-6 and J usage is TRBJ2-1, with D unclear. The V end lost 1 base, the J end lost 8 bases, and 3 bases lay between the germline ends. This CDR3 is 11 amino acids long. Germline CDR1 reads MNHNY; CDR2 reads SVGAGI (reference sequence).

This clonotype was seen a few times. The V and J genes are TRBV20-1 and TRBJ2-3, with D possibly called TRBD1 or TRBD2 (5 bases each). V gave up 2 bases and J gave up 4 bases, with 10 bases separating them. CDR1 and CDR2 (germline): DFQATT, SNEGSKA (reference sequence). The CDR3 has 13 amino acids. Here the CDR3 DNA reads TGCAGTGCTAGAATAGGGACGTCAGATACGCAGTATTTT. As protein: CSARIGTSDTQYF.

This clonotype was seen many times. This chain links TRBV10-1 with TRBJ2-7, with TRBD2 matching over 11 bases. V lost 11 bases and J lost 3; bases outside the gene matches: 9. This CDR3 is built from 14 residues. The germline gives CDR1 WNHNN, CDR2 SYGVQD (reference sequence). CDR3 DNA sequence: TGCGCCCCCCTCACTAGCGGGAGAAGCTACGAGCAGTACTTC. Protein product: CAPLTSGRSYEQYF.

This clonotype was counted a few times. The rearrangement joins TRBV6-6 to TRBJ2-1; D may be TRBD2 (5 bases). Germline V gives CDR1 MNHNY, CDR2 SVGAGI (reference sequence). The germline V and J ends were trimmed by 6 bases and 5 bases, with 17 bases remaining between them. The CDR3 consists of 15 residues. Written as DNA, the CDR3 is TGTGCCAGCAGCGACGGGTCCAGCGGCCACAATGAGCAGTTCTTC. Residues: CASSDGSSGHNEQFF.

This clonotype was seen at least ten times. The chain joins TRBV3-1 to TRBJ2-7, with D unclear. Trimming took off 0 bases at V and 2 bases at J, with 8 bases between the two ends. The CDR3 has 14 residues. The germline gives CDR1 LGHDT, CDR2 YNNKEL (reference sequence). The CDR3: CASSQDVGTYEQYF. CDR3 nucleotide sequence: TGTGCCAGCAGCCAAGATGTAGGGACCTACGAGCAGTACTTC.

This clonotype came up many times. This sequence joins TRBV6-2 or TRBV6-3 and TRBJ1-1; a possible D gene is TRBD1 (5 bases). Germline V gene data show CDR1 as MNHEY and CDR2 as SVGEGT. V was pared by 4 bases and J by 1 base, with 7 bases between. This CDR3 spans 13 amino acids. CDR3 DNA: TGTGCCAGCAGTTTTGACAGGAACACTGAAGCTTTCTTT. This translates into CASSFDRNTEAFF.

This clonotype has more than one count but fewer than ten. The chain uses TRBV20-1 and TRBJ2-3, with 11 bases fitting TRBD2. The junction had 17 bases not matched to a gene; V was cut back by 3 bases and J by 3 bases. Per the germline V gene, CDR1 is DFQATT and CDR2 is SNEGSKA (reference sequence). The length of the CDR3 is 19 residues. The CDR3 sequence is CSASSITRYTSGSTDTQYF. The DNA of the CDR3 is TGCAGTGCTAGTTCCATCACTCGATATACTAGCGGGAGTACAGATACGCAGTATTTT.

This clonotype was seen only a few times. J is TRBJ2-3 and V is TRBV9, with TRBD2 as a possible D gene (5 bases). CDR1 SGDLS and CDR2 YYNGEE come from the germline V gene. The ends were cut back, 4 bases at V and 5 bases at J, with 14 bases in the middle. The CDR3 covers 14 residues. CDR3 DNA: TGTGCCAGCAGCATCAGCGGCGGCCGAGATACGCAGTATTTT. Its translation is CASSISGGRDTQYF.

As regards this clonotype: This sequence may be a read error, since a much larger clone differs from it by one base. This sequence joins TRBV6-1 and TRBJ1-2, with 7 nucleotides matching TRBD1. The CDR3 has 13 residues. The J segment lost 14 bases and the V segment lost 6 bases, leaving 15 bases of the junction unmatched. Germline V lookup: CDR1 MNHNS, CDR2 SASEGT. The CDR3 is CASRERTGFRLTF. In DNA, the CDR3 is TGTGCCAGCAGGGAGCGGACAGGTTTCCGATTGACCTTC.

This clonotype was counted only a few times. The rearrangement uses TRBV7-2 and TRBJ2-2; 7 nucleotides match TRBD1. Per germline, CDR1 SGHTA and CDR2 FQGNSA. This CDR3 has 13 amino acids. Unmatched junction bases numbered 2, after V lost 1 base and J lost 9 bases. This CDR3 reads CASSLEGARELFF. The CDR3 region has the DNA TGTGCCAGCAGCTTAGAGGGGGCCCGGGAGCTGTTTTTT.

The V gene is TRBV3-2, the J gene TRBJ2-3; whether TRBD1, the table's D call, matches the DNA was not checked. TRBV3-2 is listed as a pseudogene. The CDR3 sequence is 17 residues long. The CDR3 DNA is TGTGCCAGCAGCCAAGATGAGGCAGGGGCCCCACTCGATACGCAGTATTTT. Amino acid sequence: CASSQDEAGAPLDTQYF.

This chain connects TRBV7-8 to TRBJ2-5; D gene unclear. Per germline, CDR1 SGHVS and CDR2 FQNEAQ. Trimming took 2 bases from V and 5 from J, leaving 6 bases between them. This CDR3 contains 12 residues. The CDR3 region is CASSLQVETQYF. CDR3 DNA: TGTGCCAGCAGCTTACAGGTGGAGACCCAGTACTTC.

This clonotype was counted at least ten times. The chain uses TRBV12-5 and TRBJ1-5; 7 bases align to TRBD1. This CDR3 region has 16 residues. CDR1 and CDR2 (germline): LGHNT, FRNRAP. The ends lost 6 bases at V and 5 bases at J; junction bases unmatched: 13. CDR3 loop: CASGRTRGSNYQPQHF. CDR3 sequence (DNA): TGTGCTAGTGGCCGGACCAGGGGGTCGAACTATCAGCCCCAGCATTTT.

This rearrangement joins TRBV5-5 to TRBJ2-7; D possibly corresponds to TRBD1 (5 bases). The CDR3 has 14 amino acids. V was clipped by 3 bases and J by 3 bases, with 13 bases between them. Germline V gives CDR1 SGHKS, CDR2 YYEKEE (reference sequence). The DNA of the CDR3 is TGTGCCAGCAGCTACGCCGGACACATCTACGAGCAGTACTTC. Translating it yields CASSYAGHIYEQYF.

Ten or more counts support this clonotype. The CDR3 loop reads CASSPQGLEAFF. The CDR3 region has the DNA TGTGCCAGCAGCCCACAGGGACTTGAAGCTTTCTTT. This sequence joins TRBV7-9 and TRBJ1-1; TRBD1 might be the D (6 bases). The germline gives CDR1 SEHNR, CDR2 FQNEAQ (reference sequence). CDR3 length: 12 residues. The V gene lost 5 bases and the J gene lost 7 bases, with 11 bases spanning the gap.

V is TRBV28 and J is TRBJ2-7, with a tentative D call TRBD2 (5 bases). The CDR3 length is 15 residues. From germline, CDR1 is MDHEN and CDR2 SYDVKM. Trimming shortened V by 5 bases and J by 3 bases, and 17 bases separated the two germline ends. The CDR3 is CASSDGPGIGYEQYF. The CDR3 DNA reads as TGTGCCAGCAGTGACGGCCCGGGGATCGGCTACGAGCAGTACTTC. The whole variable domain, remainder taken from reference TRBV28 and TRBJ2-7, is DVKVTQSSRYLVKRTGEKVFLECVQDMDHENMFWYRQDPGLGLRLIYFSYDVKMKEKGDIPEGYSVSREKKERFSLILESASTNQTSMYLCASSDGPGIGYEQYFGPGTRLTVT.